A selection of T cell receptor beta chains follows, all from one sample in a study of T-cell memory formation after mild COVID-19. MiXCR, run by TCRdb on the 5' RACE reads, gives a single entry per CDR3 protein. The sample shows about 140,000 distinct CDR3 sequences, 15% to 20% of them seen only once. The sample was PBMCs or a T cell subset sorted from them (not recorded which). The receptors shown here come from an adult woman who had mild COVID-19 (a few samples of this study predate the infection). Cell type and time point are not known. Both conserved end residues are part of each CDR3. A D gene is named only where the DNA matches it firmly. Size tells how often a clone was seen (once, few, many) or the class of an expanded clone, and some rows leave it out.

j_call,v_call,d_call,clone_size,cdr3_aa,cdr3_nt
TRBJ2-1,TRBV11-3,TRBD1,few,CASSLTGVKNEQFF,TGTGCCAGCAGCTTGACAGGGGTGAAAAATGAGCAGTTCTTC
TRBJ2-3,TRBV15,-,-,CATSVGEGTDTQYF,TGTGCCACCAGCGTGGGGGAGGGCACAGATACGCAGTATTTT
TRBJ2-7,TRBV5-1,TRBD2,few,CASSLRREGLNEQYF,TGCGCCAGCAGCTTGAGGCGGGAGGGCCTCAACGAGCAGTACTTC
TRBJ2-1,TRBV7-9,-,few,CASSLAQGSNEQFF,TGTGCCAGCAGCTTAGCGCAGGGTAGCAATGAGCAGTTCTTC
TRBJ2-3,TRBV5-5,-,few,CASSLSRRGASTDTQYF,TGTGCCAGCAGCTTATCTCGACGGGGGGCGAGCACAGATACGCAGTATTTT
TRBJ1-1,TRBV29-1,TRBD1,-,CSVGDRKGYYTEAFF,TGCAGCGTCGGGGACAGAAAAGGCTACTACACTGAAGCTTTCTTT
TRBJ2-7,TRBV12-3/TRBV12-4,-,few,CASRPTGSSYEQYF,TGTGCCAGCAGACCGACAGGTTCCTCCTACGAGCAGTACTTC
TRBJ2-3,TRBV21-1,-,few,CASSKVDGFDTQYF,TGTGCCAGCAGCAAAGTGGACGGATTCGATACGCAGTATTTT
TRBJ2-3,TRBV7-8,-,many,CASSLDADTQYF,TGTGCCAGCAGCTTAGATGCAGATACGCAGTATTTT
TRBJ2-2,TRBV11-2,TRBD2,-,CASSLMQAGAGELFF,TGTGCCAGCAGCTTGATGCAAGCGGGAGCCGGGGAGCTGTTTTTT
TRBJ1-1,TRBV7-6,TRBD1,many,CASSLIQGAWNTEAFF,TGTGCCAGCAGCCTCATACAGGGGGCTTGGAACACTGAAGCTTTCTTT
TRBJ2-7,TRBV2,-,few,CASSERDLEMGYEQYF,TGTGCCAGCAGTGAGAGGGACCTAGAAATGGGTTACGAGCAGTACTTC
TRBJ2-5,TRBV20-1,-,-,CSARAWDVEKETQYF,TGCAGTGCTAGAGCCTGGGACGTGGAAAAAGAGACCCAGTACTTC
TRBJ2-3,TRBV5-5,-,-,CASSLGGAGDTQYF,TGTGCCAGCAGCTTGGGCGGGGCAGGGGATACGCAGTATTTT
TRBJ2-7,TRBV25-1,-,many,CASSEVGVHEQYF,TGTGCCAGCAGTGAAGTTGGGGTCCACGAGCAGTACTTC
TRBJ2-3,TRBV5-1,TRBD2,-,CASSLVPAGVSDTQYF,TGCGCCAGCAGCTTGGTGCCAGCGGGAGTATCAGATACGCAGTATTTT
TRBJ1-5,TRBV18,-,-,CASSPTISGVGQPQHF,TGTGCCAGCTCACCAACCATTTCGGGGGTGGGTCAGCCCCAGCATTTT
TRBJ1-3,TRBV6-5,-,-,CASSYSRRSYSGNTIYF,TGTGCCAGCAGTTACTCGAGGCGGTCGTACTCTGGAAACACCATATATTTT
TRBJ2-3,TRBV7-2,-,few,CASSSVVTSTDTQYF,TGTGCCAGCAGCTCAGTCGTTACTAGCACAGATACGCAGTATTTT
TRBJ2-1,TRBV7-3,TRBD2,few,CASRAGAGNEQFF,TGTGCCAGCAGAGCGGGGGCCGGCAATGAGCAGTTCTTC
TRBJ2-7,TRBV1,-,-,CTSSPKPYEQYF,TGCACCAGCAGCCCCAAGCCCTACGAGCAGTACTTC
TRBJ2-1,TRBV6-2/TRBV6-3,TRBD1,few,CASSYMDRANEQFF,TGTGCCAGCAGTTACATGGACAGGGCTAATGAGCAGTTCTTC
TRBJ1-1,TRBV10-3,-,few,CAIRQGLGTEAFF,TGTGCCATCCGGCAGGGCCTGGGCACTGAAGCTTTCTTT
TRBJ2-2,TRBV2,-,-,CASTALASNTGELFF,TGTGCCAGCACTGCTCTGGCATCGAACACCGGGGAGCTGTTTTTT
TRBJ2-5,TRBV7-2,-,-,CASKASNQETQYF,TGTGCCAGCAAGGCGTCGAACCAAGAGACCCAGTACTTC
TRBJ1-2,TRBV29-1,-,-,CSAGQRNYGYTF,TGCAGCGCAGGACAGAGGAACTATGGCTACACCTTC
TRBJ1-1,TRBV29-1,-,-,CSTRRELNTEAFF,TGCAGCACCCGCAGGGAGTTGAACACTGAAGCTTTCTTT
TRBJ1-4,TRBV5-1,-,once,CASSLAGTEKLFF,TGCGCCAGCAGCTTGGCCGGGACTGAAAAACTGTTTTTT
TRBJ1-1,TRBV14,-,-,CASSQTTWTEAFF,TGTGCCAGCAGCCAGACAACGTGGACTGAAGCTTTCTTT
TRBJ2-5,TRBV11-2,-,few,CASSYPGTRQETQYF,TGTGCCAGCAGCTACCCCGGGACTCGTCAAGAGACCCAGTACTTC
TRBJ2-7,TRBV7-2,-,-,CASSFEGGWSEQYF,TGTGCCAGCAGCTTTGAGGGGGGCTGGAGCGAGCAGTACTTC
TRBJ2-1,TRBV14,TRBD2,few,CASSPQRELFF,TGTGCCAGCAGCCCCCAGCGGGAGCTGTTCTTC
TRBJ1-1,TRBV4-1,-,-,CASSQESRGEAFF,TGCGCCAGCAGCCAAGAGAGCCGTGGTGAAGCTTTCTTT
TRBJ1-1,TRBV7-3,-,-,CASSLGRDVTEAFF,TGTGCCAGCAGCTTAGGCCGGGACGTAACTGAAGCTTTCTTT
TRBJ1-6,TRBV27,-,-,CASSFKGPPENSPLHF,TGTGCCAGCAGTTTTAAGGGCCCGCCTGAGAATTCACCCCTCCACTTT
TRBJ2-1,TRBV7-9,TRBD2,-,CASSSAGDWDEQFF,TGTGCCAGCAGCTCGGCGGGAGATTGGGATGAGCAGTTCTTC
TRBJ2-5,TRBV7-9,TRBD1,-,CASSSKQGDETQYF,TGTGCCAGCAGCTCCAAACAGGGGGACGAGACCCAGTACTTC
TRBJ2-3,TRBV5-1,TRBD1,many,CASSLTGVDTQYF,TGCGCCAGCAGCTTAACAGGGGTAGATACGCAGTATTTT
TRBJ2-1,TRBV9,-,-,CASSERGEQFF,TGTGCCAGCAGCGAGAGAGGTGAGCAGTTCTTC
TRBJ2-2,TRBV7-8,-,few,CASSVRVTGELFF,TGTGCCAGCTCTGTTCGGGTCACCGGGGAGCTGTTTTTT
TRBJ2-5,TRBV12-3/TRBV12-4,TRBD2,-,CASSLAGLAGRWETQYF,TGTGCCAGCAGTTTAGCGGGACTAGCGGGACGGTGGGAGACCCAGTACTTC
TRBJ2-5,TRBV25-1,-,-,CASSEYDGGRKTQYF,TGTGCCAGCAGTGAATATGACGGGGGTAGAAAGACCCAGTACTTC
TRBJ2-2,TRBV30,-,-,CAWSVGWGPNTGELFF,TGTGCCTGGAGCGTTGGTTGGGGACCCAACACCGGGGAGCTGTTTTTT
TRBJ2-4,TRBV20-1,-,-,CSALPPIAKNIQYF,TGCAGTGCTCTTCCTCCGATAGCCAAAAACATTCAGTACTTC
TRBJ2-7,TRBV7-8,-,-,CASSLAHPYEQYF,TGTGCCAGCAGCTTAGCCCACCCGTACGAGCAGTACTTC
TRBJ1-1,TRBV4-1,-,-,CASSYDTNTEAFF,TGCGCAAGCAGTTACGACACGAACACTGAAGCTTTCTTT
TRBJ2-1,TRBV15,TRBD2,-,CATSSILAGVTEQFF,TGTGCCACCAGCAGCATACTAGCGGGAGTTACTGAGCAGTTCTTC
TRBJ2-2,TRBV10-3,-,few,CATTPISGTNTGELFF,TGTGCCACCACTCCTATTAGCGGCACGAACACCGGGGAGCTGTTTTTT
TRBJ1-3,TRBV20-1,TRBD1,few,CSARATGVNSGNTIYF,TGCAGTGCTAGAGCAACAGGGGTTAACTCTGGAAACACCATATATTTT
TRBJ2-1,TRBV3-1,TRBD2,-,CASSLSDLAVEQFF,TGTGCCAGCAGCCTTTCGGACCTAGCGGTTGAGCAGTTCTTC
TRBJ1-4,TRBV15,TRBD1,few,CATSRTDRGLVQDF,TGTGCCACCAGCAGGACGGACAGGGGGCTCGTACAGGATTTT